One sample yielded the 22 T cell receptor beta chains listed below, sequenced in a study of a mutant IDH1 vaccine in newly diagnosed glioma. The assay was immunoSEQ multiplex PCR, and TCRdb's table has in-frame clones only and misses some. The data contain just under 95,000 clones, around 77% of them singletons. Time point meaning: baseline, week 1 (first vaccination visit). Treatment noted: pre-vaccination baseline after standard-of-care therapy. Source: PBMCs, taken from a glioma patient treated with radiotherapy, temozolomide or both. These receptors all come from a man aged 35-49 years with glioma.

The CDR3 here is CASSYLTGTEGNEQFF. CDR3 in DNA: TGTGCCAGCAGTTACTTAACCGGGACCGAGGGGAATGAGCAGTTCTTC. The chain is built from TRBV6-6 and TRBJ2-1, with D possibly being TRBD1 or TRBD2 (5 bases each). Germline V gene data show CDR1 as MNHNY and CDR2 as SVGAGI (reference sequence). This CDR3 spans 16 amino acids. Between the trimmed V and J ends, which lost 1 base and 7 bases, there was a span of 17 bases.

This chain uses TRBV9 with TRBJ1-2; unclear D gene. The CDR3 consists of 14 residues. Germline V gene sequence: CDR1 SGDLS, CDR2 YYNGEE. V was pared by 0 bases and J by 2 bases, with 8 bases between. CDR3 DNA sequence: TGTGCCAGCAGCGTAGGTGAAGGGAACTATGGCTACACCTTC. Protein sequence: CASSVGEGNYGYTF.

The chain is built from TRBV28 and TRBJ1-2, with a possible D match to TRBD1 (5 bases). Germline V gives CDR1 MDHEN, CDR2 SYDVKM. V dropped 3 bases and J dropped 4 bases, with 9 bases sitting between them. The CDR3 is 13 residues long. The CDR3 DNA reads as TGTGCCAGCAGTTTGAGGGGTGCCTATGGCTACACCTTC. This encodes CASSLRGAYGYTF.

The rearrangement uses TRBV7-2 and TRBJ2-1; D uncertain. Looked up from germline, CDR1 is SGHTA and CDR2 is FQGNSA. Between the trimmed V and J ends, which lost 7 bases and 0 bases, there was a span of 10 bases. The CDR3 extends over 14 amino acids. CDR3 DNA: TGTGCCAGCACGCCCGGTAACTCCTACAATGAGCAGTTCTTC. Protein: CASTPGNSYNEQFF.

The V call is TRBV19, the J call TRBJ2-7, with 8 bases lining up with TRBD1. CDR1 is LNHDA and CDR2 is SQIVND in the germline V gene (reference sequence). The CDR3 totals 12 residues. The ends lost 5 bases at V and 5 bases at J; junction bases unmatched: 2. The CDR3 coding sequence is TGTGCCAGTAGTCCGGACAGGGACGAGCAGTACTTC. Translated: CASSPDRDEQYF.

The genes are TRBV6-5 and TRBJ2-6, with D hard to call. Germline V lookup: CDR1 MNHEY, CDR2 SVGAGI. Trimming took off 1 base at V and 0 bases at J, with 4 bases between the two ends. The CDR3 sequence is 15 residues long. Here the CDR3 reads CASSYLISGANVLTF. CDR3 sequence (DNA): TGTGCCAGCAGTTACTTGATCTCTGGGGCCAACGTCCTGACTTTC.

The chain recombines TRBV2 with TRBJ1-5; 9 bases are shared with TRBD1. This CDR3 region has 16 residues. Germline assignment: CDR1 SNHLY and CDR2 FYNNEI. J gave up 1 base and V 6 bases, and 7 bases lay outside the gene matches. Here the CDR3 DNA reads TGTGCCAGCAGCCGGGACAGGGTGGGGAGCAATCAGCCCCAGCATTTT. Protein product: CASSRDRVGSNQPQHF.

The V gene is TRBV9, the J gene TRBJ2-1; 12 bases agree with TRBD2. CDR3 length: 18 amino acids. The germline V gene encodes CDR1 SGDLS and CDR2 YYNGEE. Trimming removed 3 bases from V and 0 bases from J; junction bases left unmatched: 7. In nucleotides, the CDR3 is TGTGCCAGCAGCGCCCCTCTAGCGGGAGGGAGCTCCTACAATGAGCAGTTCTTC. Protein: CASSAPLAGGSSYNEQFF. The variable domain in full, with the rest retrieved from reference TRBV9 and TRBJ2-1, is DSGVTQTPKHLITATGQRVTLRCSPRSGDLSVYWYQQSLDQGLQFLIQYYNGEERAKGNILERFSAQQFPDLHSELNLSSLELGDSALYFCASSAPLAGGSSYNEQFFGPGTRLTVL.

The chain has TRBV6-5 and TRBJ1-2; a weak D match, TRBD1 (6 bases). The V gene lost 0 bases and the J gene lost 5 bases, with 10 bases spanning the gap. The germline CDR1 and CDR2 sequences are MNHEY and SVGAGI. This CDR3 spans 14 amino acids. The CDR3 region is CASSYSAGEYGYTF. As DNA, the CDR3 is TGTGCCAGCAGTTACTCGGCAGGGGAATATGGCTACACCTTC.

The gene calls are TRBV7-2 and TRBJ2-1; 10 bases are a match to TRBD2. CDR3 length equals 14 residues. V shed 6 bases, J shed 6 bases, and the junction held 5 bases outside the gene matches. The V gene's germline CDR1 is SGHTA and CDR2 FQGNSA. CDR3 loop: CASSRSGRSNEQFF. CDR3 in DNA: TGTGCCAGCAGTCGTAGCGGGAGGTCCAATGAGCAGTTCTTC. Supplemented by reference TRBV7-2 and TRBJ2-1, the full variable domain reads GAGVSQSPSNKVTEKGKDVELRCDPISGHTALYWYRQSLGQGLEFLIYFQGNSAPDKSGLPSDRFSAERTGGSVSTLTIQRTQQEDSAVYLCASSRSGRSNEQFFGPGTRLTVL.

In DNA form, the CDR3 reads TGCAGCGTTGAGGTCGGGACGCGGACCTACGAGCAGTACTTC. This sequence encodes CSVEVGTRTYEQYF. This sequence joins TRBV29-1 and TRBJ2-7; D possibly matches TRBD1 or TRBD2 (5 bases each). Germline V gene sequence: CDR1 SQVTM, CDR2 ANQGSEA. The CDR3 consists of 14 residues. V was trimmed by 3 bases and J by 2 bases, leaving 14 bases between them.

V is TRBV7-2 and J is TRBJ2-3; 8 bases agree with TRBD2. V was clipped by 5 bases and J by 4 bases; unmatched bases: 5. There are 14 residues in the CDR3. The V gene's germline CDR1 is SGHTA and CDR2 FQGNSA. Here the CDR3 DNA reads TGTGCCAGCAGCCGGGAGGGCCGGGCAGATACGCAGTATTTT. Amino acid sequence: CASSREGRADTQYF.

This clone occurred once. This chain uses TRBV7-2 with TRBJ2-2; 9 bases map to TRBD2. Germline lookup yields CDR1 SGHTA and CDR2 FQGNSA. This CDR3 has 15 amino acids. The trim removed 1 base at V and 4 bases at J, leaving 1 base unmatched. The CDR3 DNA reads as TGTGCCAGCAGCTTAGTAGCGGGAGTCACCGGGGAGCTGTTTTTT. As protein: CASSLVAGVTGELFF. Supplemented by reference TRBV7-2 and TRBJ2-2, the full variable domain reads GAGVSQSPSNKVTEKGKDVELRCDPISGHTALYWYRQSLGQGLEFLIYFQGNSAPDKSGLPSDRFSAERTGGSVSTLTIQRTQQEDSAVYLCASSLVAGVTGELFFGEGSRLTVL.

This chain links TRBV6-6 with TRBJ2-7; 10 bases are shared with TRBD1. The CDR3 is 13 amino acids. Germline V lookup: CDR1 MNHNY, CDR2 SVGAGI (reference sequence). The ends lost 4 bases at V and 6 bases at J; junction bases unmatched: 3. CDR3 in DNA: TGTGCCAGCAGTTTGACAGGGGGCGGCGAGCAGTACTTC. This encodes CASSLTGGGEQYF.

This sequence joins TRBV4-3 and TRBJ1-1; D is possibly TRBD1 (5 bases). V was clipped by 1 base and J by 0 bases, with 6 bases between them. The germline V gene has CDR1 LGHNA and CDR2 YSLEER. The CDR3 loop spans 14 amino acids. For the CDR3, the DNA is TGCGCCAGCAGCCAAGGGGGCGTGAACACTGAAGCTTTCTTT. Amino acids: CASSQGGVNTEAFF.

The J gene is TRBJ2-7, the V gene TRBV7-9; unclear D gene. Germline loops: CDR1 SEHNR, CDR2 FQNEAQ (reference sequence). V lost 3 bases and J lost 3, with 6 bases in between. This CDR3 comprises 12 residues. The CDR3 nucleotides read TGTGCCAGCAGCTTCGATTTCTACGAGCAGTACTTC. It encodes CASSFDFYEQYF.

A few counts support this clone. J is TRBJ1-4 and V is TRBV29-1, with D unclear. V was shortened by 6 bases and J by 0 bases, with 14 bases between the two germline ends. This CDR3 comprises 15 residues. Per the germline V gene, CDR1 is SQVTM and CDR2 is ANQGSEA. As DNA, the CDR3 is TGCAGCGTGTTGGATATCCGCTCAACTAATGAAAAACTGTTTTTT. Its translation: CSVLDIRSTNEKLFF.

The chain uses TRBV5-1 and TRBJ1-4, with D tentatively TRBD1 (6 bases). CDR1 and CDR2 (germline): SGHRS, YFSETQ. Trimming stripped 1 base from V and 1 base from J, with 14 bases between. CDR3 size: 17 residues. This CDR3 is CASSLRGAPQTNEKLFF. The CDR3 coding sequence is TGCGCCAGCAGCTTGAGGGGGGCGCCTCAAACTAATGAAAAACTGTTTTTT.

V usage is TRBV4-3 and J usage is TRBJ2-5; D is tentatively TRBD1 or TRBD2 (5 bases each). The CDR3 spans 15 residues. Germline V lookup: CDR1 LGHNA, CDR2 YSLEER. Trimming shortened V by 1 base and J by 5 bases, and 14 bases separated the two germline ends. Here the CDR3 reads CASSQVFDGGETQYF. The CDR3 DNA reads TGCGCCAGCAGCCAAGTTTTTGATGGGGGTGAGACCCAGTACTTC.

This clone showed up just once. The gene calls are TRBV5-4 and TRBJ2-6; possibly TRBD1 for D (5 bases). Germline V gene sequence: CDR1 SGHNT, CDR2 YYREEE (reference sequence). The CDR3 runs 15 residues. V was clipped by 4 bases and J by 4 bases, with 12 bases between them. The CDR3 nucleotides read TGTGCCAGCAGCACCAGGGTAGACGGGGCCAACGTCCTGACTTTC. The encoded protein is CASSTRVDGANVLTF. Full variable domain (missing parts from reference TRBV5-4 and TRBJ2-6): ETGVTQSPTHLIKTRGQQVTLRCSSQSGHNTVSWYQQALGQGPQFIFQYYREEENGRGNFPPRFSGLQFPNYSSELNVNALELDDSALYLCASSTRVDGANVLTFGAGSRLTVL.

Worth noting for this clone: Other DNA sequences in the sample encode the same CDR3. This chain connects TRBV6-6 to TRBJ1-1; D unclear. This CDR3 is built from 11 residues. CDR1 is MNHNY, CDR2 SVGAGI, per germline (reference sequence). V was clipped by 2 bases and J by 6 bases, with 4 bases between them. CDR3: CASSYGAEAFF. CDR3 in DNA: TGTGCCAGCAGTTACGGGGCTGAAGCTTTCTTT.

The rearrangement uses TRBV30 and TRBJ1-1; D unclear. Trimming shortened V by 2 bases and J by 3 bases, and 7 bases separated the two germline ends. Germline CDR1 and CDR2: GTSNPN and SVGIG (reference sequence). This CDR3 is built from 12 residues. The CDR3 protein is CAWSTGYTEAFF. DNA for the CDR3: TGTGCCTGGAGTACGGGCTACACTGAAGCTTTCTTT.